The source of this T cell receptor beta chain is a study of beta chain features in type 1 diabetes. The isolated RNA, all of it, was reverse transcribed, so expressed TCRB transcripts were what got sequenced. Assay used: immunoSEQ multiplex PCR; TCRdb lists only in-frame clones, some missing. This sample has 60,000 or so clones; roughly 52% occur once, and the top ten carry 2.6%. Overall study findings and caveats: Shortening that was moderate but significant affected the TCRB CDR3s of Type 1 diabetes patients in all four CD4+ subsets. Insertion counts at VDJ junctions were lower in type 1 diabetes patients, who also showed more deletions there.

The V gene's germline CDR1 is MDHEN and CDR2 SYDVKM. V was clipped by 7 bases and J by 0 bases; unmatched bases: 10. This CDR3 region has 17 residues. On this clone: Its specificity is not known.

The rearrangement links TRBV28 to TRBJ1-5; TRBD1 aligns across 9 bases. This TCR came from a woman aged 40-49 years with type 1 diabetes. The specimen was Tregs from blood. The CDR3 sequence is CASTPGTGLYSNQPQHF. In nucleotides, the CDR3 is TGTGCCAGCACCCCAGGGACAGGGCTTTATAGCAATCAGCCCCAGCATTTT.